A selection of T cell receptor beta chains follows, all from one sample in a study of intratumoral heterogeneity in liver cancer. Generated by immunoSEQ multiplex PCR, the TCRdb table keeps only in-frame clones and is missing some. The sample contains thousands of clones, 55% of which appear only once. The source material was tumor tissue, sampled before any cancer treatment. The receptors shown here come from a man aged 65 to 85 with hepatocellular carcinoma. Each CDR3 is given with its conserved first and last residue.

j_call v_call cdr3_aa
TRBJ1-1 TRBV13 CASSLARTGFTEAFF
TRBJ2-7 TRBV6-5 CASSYSWTGTYEQYF
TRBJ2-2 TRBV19 CASSIKDRWFF
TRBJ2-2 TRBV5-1 CASSKFQDRWYAGELFF
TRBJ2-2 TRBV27 CASSPSRRVSTGELFF
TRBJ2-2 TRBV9 CASSVNTGELFF
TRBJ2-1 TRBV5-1 CASSFNRGLGEQFF
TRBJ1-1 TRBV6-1 CASSEGGVRRNTEAFF
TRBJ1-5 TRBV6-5 CASRGTSNQPQHF
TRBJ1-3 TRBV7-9 CASSFGDLGGNTIYF
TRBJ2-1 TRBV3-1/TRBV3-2 CASSHHGVDEQFF
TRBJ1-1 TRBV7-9 CASSLGWANTEAFF
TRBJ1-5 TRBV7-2 CASSLVPEGNQPQHF
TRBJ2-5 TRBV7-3 CASSLTRDTQETQYF
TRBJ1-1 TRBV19 CASSPRPGTGTEAFF
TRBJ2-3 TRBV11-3 CASSSGQGADTQYF
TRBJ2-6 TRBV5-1 CASSLARGPLSGANVLTF